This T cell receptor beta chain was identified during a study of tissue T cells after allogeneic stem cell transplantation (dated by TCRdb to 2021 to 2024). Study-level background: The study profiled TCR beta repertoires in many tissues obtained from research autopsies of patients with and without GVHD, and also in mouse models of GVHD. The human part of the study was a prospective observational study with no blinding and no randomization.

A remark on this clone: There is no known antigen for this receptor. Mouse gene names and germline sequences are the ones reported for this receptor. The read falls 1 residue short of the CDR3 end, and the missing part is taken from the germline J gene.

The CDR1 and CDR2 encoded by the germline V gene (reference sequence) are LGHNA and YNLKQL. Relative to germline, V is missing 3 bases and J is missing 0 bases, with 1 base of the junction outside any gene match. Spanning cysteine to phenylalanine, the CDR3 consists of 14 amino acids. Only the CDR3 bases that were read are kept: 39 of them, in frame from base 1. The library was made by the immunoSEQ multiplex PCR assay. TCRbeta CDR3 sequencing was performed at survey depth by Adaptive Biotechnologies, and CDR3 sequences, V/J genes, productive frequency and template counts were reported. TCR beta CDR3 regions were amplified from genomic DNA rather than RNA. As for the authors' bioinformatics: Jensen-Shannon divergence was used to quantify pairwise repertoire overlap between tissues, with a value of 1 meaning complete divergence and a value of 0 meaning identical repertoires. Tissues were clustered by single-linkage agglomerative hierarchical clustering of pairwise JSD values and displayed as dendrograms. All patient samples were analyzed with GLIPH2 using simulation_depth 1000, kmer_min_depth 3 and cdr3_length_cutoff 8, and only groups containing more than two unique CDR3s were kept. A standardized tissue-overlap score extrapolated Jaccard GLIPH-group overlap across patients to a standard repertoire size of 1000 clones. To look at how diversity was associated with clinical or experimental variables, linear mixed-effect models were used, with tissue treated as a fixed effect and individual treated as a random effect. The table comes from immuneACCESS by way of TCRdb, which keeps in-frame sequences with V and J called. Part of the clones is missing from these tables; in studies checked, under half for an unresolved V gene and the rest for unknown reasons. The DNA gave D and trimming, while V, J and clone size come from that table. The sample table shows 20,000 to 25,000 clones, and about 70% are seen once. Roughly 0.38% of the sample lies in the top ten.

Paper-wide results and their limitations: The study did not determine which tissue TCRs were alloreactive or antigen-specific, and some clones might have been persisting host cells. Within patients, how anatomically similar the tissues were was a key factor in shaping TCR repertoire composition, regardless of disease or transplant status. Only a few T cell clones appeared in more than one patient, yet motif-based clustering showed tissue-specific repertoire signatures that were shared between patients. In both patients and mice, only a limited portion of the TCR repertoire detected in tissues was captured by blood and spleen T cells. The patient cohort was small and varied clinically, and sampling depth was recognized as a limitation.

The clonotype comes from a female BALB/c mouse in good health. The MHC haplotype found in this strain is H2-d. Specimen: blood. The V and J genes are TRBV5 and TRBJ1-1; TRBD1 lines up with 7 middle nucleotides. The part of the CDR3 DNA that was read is TGTGCCAGCAGCCACCAGGGGGCAAACACAGAAGTCTTC. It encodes CASSHQGANTEVF. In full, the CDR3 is CASSHQGANTEVFF.